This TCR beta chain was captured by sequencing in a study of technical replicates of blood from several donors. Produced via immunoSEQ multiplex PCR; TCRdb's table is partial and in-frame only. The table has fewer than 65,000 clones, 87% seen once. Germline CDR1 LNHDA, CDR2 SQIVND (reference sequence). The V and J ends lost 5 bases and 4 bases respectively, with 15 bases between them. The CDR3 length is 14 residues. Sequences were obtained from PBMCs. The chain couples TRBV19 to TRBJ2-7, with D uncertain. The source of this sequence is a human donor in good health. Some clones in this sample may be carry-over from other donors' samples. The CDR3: CASSPGPPMYEQYF. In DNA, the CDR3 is TGTGCCAGTAGTCCAGGTCCCCCCATGTACGAGCAGTACTTC.